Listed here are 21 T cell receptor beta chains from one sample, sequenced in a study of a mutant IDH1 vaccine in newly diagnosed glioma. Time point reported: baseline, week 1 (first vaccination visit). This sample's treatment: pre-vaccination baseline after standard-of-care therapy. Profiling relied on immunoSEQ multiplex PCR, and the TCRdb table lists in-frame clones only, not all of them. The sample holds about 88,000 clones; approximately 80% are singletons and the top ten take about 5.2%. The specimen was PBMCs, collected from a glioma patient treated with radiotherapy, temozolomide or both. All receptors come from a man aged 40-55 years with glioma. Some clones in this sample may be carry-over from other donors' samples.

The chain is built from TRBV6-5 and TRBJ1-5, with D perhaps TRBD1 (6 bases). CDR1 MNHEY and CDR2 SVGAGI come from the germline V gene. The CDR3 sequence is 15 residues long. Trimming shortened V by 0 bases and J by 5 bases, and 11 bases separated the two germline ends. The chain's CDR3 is CASSYSRQGHQPQHF. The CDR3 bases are TGTGCCAGCAGTTACTCGCGGCAGGGGCATCAGCCCCAGCATTTT.

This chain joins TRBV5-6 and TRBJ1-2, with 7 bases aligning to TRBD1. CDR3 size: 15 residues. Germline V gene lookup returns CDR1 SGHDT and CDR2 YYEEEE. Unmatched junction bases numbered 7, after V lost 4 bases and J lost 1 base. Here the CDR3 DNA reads TGTGCCAGCAGCCCTAGAGACAGGGTTAACTATGGCTACACCTTC. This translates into CASSPRDRVNYGYTF.

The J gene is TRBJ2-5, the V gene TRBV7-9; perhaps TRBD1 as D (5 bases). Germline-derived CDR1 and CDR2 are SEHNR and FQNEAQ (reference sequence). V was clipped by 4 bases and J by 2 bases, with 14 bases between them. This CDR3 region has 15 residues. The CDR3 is CASSSPGFQQETQYF. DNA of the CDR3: TGTGCCAGCAGCTCACCAGGGTTTCAGCAAGAGACCCAGTACTTC.

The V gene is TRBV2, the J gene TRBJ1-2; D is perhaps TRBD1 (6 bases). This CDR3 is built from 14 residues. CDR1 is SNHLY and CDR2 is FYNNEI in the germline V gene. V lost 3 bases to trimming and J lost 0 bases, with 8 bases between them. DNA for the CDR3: TGTGCCAGCAGTGAGGACAGAGCTAACTATGGCTACACCTTC. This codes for CASSEDRANYGYTF.

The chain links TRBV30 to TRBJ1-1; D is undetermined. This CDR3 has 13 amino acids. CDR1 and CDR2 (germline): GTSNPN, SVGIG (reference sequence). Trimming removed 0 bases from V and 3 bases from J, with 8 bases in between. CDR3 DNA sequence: TGTGCCTGGAGTGTACGGGAGCACACTGAAGCTTTCTTT. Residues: CAWSVREHTEAFF.

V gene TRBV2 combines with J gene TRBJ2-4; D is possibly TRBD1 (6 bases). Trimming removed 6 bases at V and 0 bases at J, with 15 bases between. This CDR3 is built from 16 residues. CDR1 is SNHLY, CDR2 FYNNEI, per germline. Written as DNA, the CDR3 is TGTGCCAGCAGGGCGAGACAGGAACTAGCCAAAAACATTCAGTACTTC. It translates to CASRARQELAKNIQYF.

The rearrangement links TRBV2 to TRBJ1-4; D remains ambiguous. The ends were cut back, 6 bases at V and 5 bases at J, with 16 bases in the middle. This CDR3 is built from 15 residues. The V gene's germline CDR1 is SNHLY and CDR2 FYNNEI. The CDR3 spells CASRAQAGTNEKLFF. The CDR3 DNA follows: TGTGCCAGCAGGGCCCAGGCGGGAACAAATGAAAAACTGTTTTTT.

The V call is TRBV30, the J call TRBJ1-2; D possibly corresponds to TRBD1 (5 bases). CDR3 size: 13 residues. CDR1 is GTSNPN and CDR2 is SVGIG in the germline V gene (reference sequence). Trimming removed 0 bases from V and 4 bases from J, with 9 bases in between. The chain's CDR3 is CAWSVSGPYGYTF. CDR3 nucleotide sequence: TGTGCCTGGAGTGTGTCGGGGCCCTATGGCTACACCTTC.

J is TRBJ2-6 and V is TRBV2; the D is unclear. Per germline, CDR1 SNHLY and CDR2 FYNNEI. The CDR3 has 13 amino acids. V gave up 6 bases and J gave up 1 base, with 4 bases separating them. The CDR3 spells CASSGSGANVLTF. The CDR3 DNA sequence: TGTGCCAGCAGCGGATCTGGGGCCAACGTCCTGACTTTC.

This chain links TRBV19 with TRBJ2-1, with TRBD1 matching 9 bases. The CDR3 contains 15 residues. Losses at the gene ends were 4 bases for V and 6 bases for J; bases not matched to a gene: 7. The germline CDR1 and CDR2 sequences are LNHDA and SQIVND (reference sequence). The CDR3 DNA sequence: TGTGCCAGTAGTACCGACAGGGGGTCTCTCAATGAGCAGTTCTTC. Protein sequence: CASSTDRGSLNEQFF.

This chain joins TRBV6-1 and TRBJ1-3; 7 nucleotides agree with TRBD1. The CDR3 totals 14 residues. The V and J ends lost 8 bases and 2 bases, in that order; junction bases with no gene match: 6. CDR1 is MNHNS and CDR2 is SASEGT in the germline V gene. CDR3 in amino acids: CASEGGITGNTIYF. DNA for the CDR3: TGTGCCAGCGAAGGGGGCATTACTGGAAACACCATATATTTT.

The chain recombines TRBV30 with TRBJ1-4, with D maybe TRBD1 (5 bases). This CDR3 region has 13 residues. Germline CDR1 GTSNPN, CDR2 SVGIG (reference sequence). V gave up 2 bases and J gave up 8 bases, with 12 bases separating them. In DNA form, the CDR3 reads TGTGCCTGGAGTAAAAACGGGGCCGAAAAACTGTTTTTT. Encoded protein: CAWSKNGAEKLFF.

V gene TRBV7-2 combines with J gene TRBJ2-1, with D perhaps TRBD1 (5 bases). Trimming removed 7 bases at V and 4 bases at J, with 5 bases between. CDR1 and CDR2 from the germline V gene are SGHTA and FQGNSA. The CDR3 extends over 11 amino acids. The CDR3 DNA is TGTGCCAGCAAGGGGTACAATGAGCAGTTCTTC. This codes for CASKGYNEQFF.

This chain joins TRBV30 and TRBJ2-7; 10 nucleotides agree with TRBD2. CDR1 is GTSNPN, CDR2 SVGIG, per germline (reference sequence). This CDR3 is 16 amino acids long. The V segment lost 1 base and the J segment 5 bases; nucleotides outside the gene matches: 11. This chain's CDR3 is CAWSAQQRGGKNEQYF. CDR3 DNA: TGTGCCTGGAGTGCACAACAGCGGGGGGGAAAGAACGAGCAGTACTTC.

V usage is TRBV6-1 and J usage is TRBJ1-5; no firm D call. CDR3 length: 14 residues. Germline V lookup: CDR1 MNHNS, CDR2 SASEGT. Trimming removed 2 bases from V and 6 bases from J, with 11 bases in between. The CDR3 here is CASSESLGSQPQHF. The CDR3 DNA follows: TGTGCCAGCAGTGAATCTTTGGGAAGTCAGCCCCAGCATTTT.

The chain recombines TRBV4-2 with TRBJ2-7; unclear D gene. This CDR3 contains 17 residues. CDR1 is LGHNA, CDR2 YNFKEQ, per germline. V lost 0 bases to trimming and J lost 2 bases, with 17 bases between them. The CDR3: CASSQDRSASPTYEQYF. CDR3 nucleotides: TGTGCCAGCAGCCAAGATAGGTCAGCGTCCCCGACCTACGAGCAGTACTTC.

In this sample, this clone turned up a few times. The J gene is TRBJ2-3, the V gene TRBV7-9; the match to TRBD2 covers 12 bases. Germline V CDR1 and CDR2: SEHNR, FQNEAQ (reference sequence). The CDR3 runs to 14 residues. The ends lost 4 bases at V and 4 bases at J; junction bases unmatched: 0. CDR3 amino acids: CASSSSGGADTQYF. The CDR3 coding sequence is TGTGCCAGCAGCTCTAGCGGGGGGGCAGATACGCAGTATTTT.

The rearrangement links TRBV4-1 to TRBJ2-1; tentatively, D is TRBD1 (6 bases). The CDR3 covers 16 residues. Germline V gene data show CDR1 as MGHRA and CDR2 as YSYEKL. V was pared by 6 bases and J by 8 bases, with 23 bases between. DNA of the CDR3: TGCGCCAGCAGACCTTCAGGGGCGGCGGATATGTATGAGCAGTTCTTC. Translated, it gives CASRPSGAADMYEQFF.

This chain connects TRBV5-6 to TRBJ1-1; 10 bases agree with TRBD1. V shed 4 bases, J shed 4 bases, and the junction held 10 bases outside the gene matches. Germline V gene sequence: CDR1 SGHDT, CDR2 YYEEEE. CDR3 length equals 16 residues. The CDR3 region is CASSPRTGGRITEAFF. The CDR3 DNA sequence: TGTGCCAGCAGCCCAAGGACAGGGGGAAGGATCACTGAAGCTTTCTTT.

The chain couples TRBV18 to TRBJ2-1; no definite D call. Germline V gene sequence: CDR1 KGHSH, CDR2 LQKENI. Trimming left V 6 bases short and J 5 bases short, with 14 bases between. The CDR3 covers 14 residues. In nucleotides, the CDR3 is TGTGCCAGCTCCCTGATGTATAGAGACAATGAGCAGTTCTTC. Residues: CASSLMYRDNEQFF.

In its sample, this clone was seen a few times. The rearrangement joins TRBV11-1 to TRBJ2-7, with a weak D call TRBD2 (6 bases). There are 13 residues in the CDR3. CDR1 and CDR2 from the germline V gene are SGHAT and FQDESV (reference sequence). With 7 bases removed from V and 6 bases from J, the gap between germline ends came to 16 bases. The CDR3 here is CASTPPGVGEQYF. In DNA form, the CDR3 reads TGTGCCAGCACCCCCCCGGGGGTAGGCGAGCAGTACTTC.